The 27 T cell receptor beta chains presented below share a single source sample, sequenced in a study of cytomegalovirus exposure and HLA in healthy donors. Clones were sequenced by immunoSEQ multiplex PCR, and TCRdb holds only the in-frame ones, with some missing. The sample includes 260,000 or so clones, less than 95% of them seen just once. The sequencing sample was made of PBMCs. These receptors came from a woman in her 30s in good health and CMV-seronegative.

This rearrangement joins TRBV19 to TRBJ2-7; TRBD1 matches 8 bases. This CDR3 spans 14 amino acids. Trimming cost V 6 bases and J 3 bases; bases outside gene matches: 7. Germline assignment: CDR1 LNHDA and CDR2 SQIVND (reference sequence). CDR3 region: CASSHGTGFYEQYF. As DNA, the CDR3 is TGTGCCAGTAGCCACGGGACAGGCTTCTACGAGCAGTACTTC. The variable domain in full, with the rest retrieved from reference TRBV19 and TRBJ2-7, is DGGITQSPKYLFRKEGQNVTLSCEQNLNHDAMYWYRQDPGQGLRLIYYSQIVNDFQKGDIAEGYSVSREKKESFPLTVTSAQKNPTAFYLCASSHGTGFYEQYFGPGTRLTVT.

This rearrangement joins TRBV28 to TRBJ2-7, with TRBD2 identical over 9 bases. Germline loops: CDR1 MDHEN, CDR2 SYDVKM. The CDR3 runs to 15 residues. Trimming removed 2 bases from V and 2 bases from J; junction bases left unmatched: 4. The CDR3 DNA is TGTGCCAGCAGTTTAGTGGGGACTAGCACCTACGAGCAGTACTTC. It codes for CASSLVGTSTYEQYF.

CDR3 coding DNA: TGCGCCAGCAGCCAAGATAGGGGACTATACCAAGTTATCTACAATGAGCAGTTCTTC. This sequence encodes CASSQDRGLYQVIYNEQFF. This sequence joins TRBV4-3 and TRBJ2-1; TRBD2 aligns across 7 bases. The CDR3 length is 19 residues. J gave up 3 bases and V 0 bases, and 14 bases lay outside the gene matches. In germline, CDR1 is LGHNA, CDR2 YSLEER.

This clone was observed a single time. This chain uses TRBV2 with TRBJ2-7, with TRBD1 matching over 9 bases. Losses at the gene ends were 7 bases for V and 0 bases for J; bases not matched to a gene: 10. CDR3 size: 16 residues. Germline V gene sequence: CDR1 SNHLY, CDR2 FYNNEI. The CDR3, as DNA: TGTGCCAGCACCCTCGGGACAGGGCCTTTCTCCTACGAGCAGTACTTC. Its translation: CASTLGTGPFSYEQYF.

The chain links TRBV29-1 to TRBJ2-1; D is ambiguous. The CDR3 runs to 12 residues. The germline V gene has CDR1 SQVTM and CDR2 ANQGSEA. V shed 6 bases and J shed 2 bases, with 8 bases lying between them. CDR3 sequence: CSVTPTYNEQFF. The DNA of the CDR3 is TGCAGCGTCACCCCTACCTACAATGAGCAGTTCTTC.

This clone was counted between two and nine times. The V gene is TRBV7-2, the J gene TRBJ2-5; TRBD2 is a possible D gene (5 bases). The ends were cut back, 1 base at V and 5 bases at J, with 11 bases in the middle. This CDR3 has 14 residues. Germline values: CDR1 SGHTA, CDR2 FQGNSA. The CDR3 region has the DNA TGTGCCAGCAGCTTAGGGCTAGCTGGCGAGACCCAGTACTTC. This gives the protein CASSLGLAGETQYF. Combining the CDR3 with reference TRBV7-2 and TRBJ2-5 gives the whole variable domain GAGVSQSPSNKVTEKGKDVELRCDPISGHTALYWYRQSLGQGLEFLIYFQGNSAPDKSGLPSDRFSAERTGGSVSTLTIQRTQQEDSAVYLCASSLGLAGETQYFGPGTRLLVL.

A single count supports this clone. This chain joins TRBV10-3 and TRBJ2-2, with 9 positions matching TRBD2. The germline V gene has CDR1 ENHRY and CDR2 SYGVKD. The CDR3 sequence is 14 residues long. V lost 7 bases and J lost 4; bases outside the gene matches: 4. CDR3 nucleotide sequence: TGTGCCATCACTTGGCGGGAGGGCACCGGGGAGCTGTTTTTT. This gives the protein CAITWREGTGELFF.

Remarks on this clone: Different DNA sequences within this sample yield the same CDR3. This chain links TRBV4-2 with TRBJ2-7; D not certain. CDR3 length: 14 amino acids. Looked up from germline, CDR1 is LGHNA and CDR2 is YNFKEQ. Trimming stripped 0 bases from V and 1 base from J, with 7 bases between. Here the CDR3 DNA reads TGTGCCAGCAGCCAAGATCCTGGATCCTACGAGCAGTACTTC. This sequence encodes CASSQDPGSYEQYF.

This sequence joins TRBV14 and TRBJ2-7; D might be TRBD1 (5 bases). Germline CDR1 is SGHDN and CDR2 is FVKESK. V lost 0 bases, J lost 6 bases, and 12 bases lay in between. The CDR3 runs to 14 residues. DNA of the CDR3: TGTGCCAGCAGCCAAGAAGGTCAGGGCGGCGAGCAGTACTTC. This translates into CASSQEGQGGEQYF.

The rearrangement joins TRBV29-1 to TRBJ2-2; D possibly matches TRBD1 or TRBD2 (5 bases each). Germline V gene lookup returns CDR1 SQVTM and CDR2 ANQGSEA. The CDR3 extends over 14 amino acids. Trimming removed 4 bases at V and 1 base at J, with 10 bases between. The CDR3 spells CSVAGPRNTGELFF. The CDR3 DNA follows: TGCAGCGTTGCGGGGCCTCGGAACACCGGGGAGCTGTTTTTT.

V and J are TRBV19 and TRBJ2-7; D gene unclear. The germline V gene encodes CDR1 LNHDA and CDR2 SQIVND (reference sequence). Trimming left V 6 bases short and J 3 bases short, with 12 bases between. The CDR3 runs 13 residues. The CDR3 DNA reads TGTGCCAGTAGCCCTGTCCACAGCTACGAGCAGTACTTC. Protein sequence: CASSPVHSYEQYF. The whole variable domain, remainder taken from reference TRBV19 and TRBJ2-7, is DGGITQSPKYLFRKEGQNVTLSCEQNLNHDAMYWYRQDPGQGLRLIYYSQIVNDFQKGDIAEGYSVSREKKESFPLTVTSAQKNPTAFYLCASSPVHSYEQYFGPGTRLTVT.

The count of this clone is one. This chain links TRBV2 with TRBJ1-5; D uncertain. The CDR3 totals 17 residues. Germline-derived CDR1 and CDR2 are SNHLY and FYNNEI. Trimming stripped 0 bases from V and 2 bases from J, with 14 bases between. The DNA of the CDR3 is TGTGCCAGCAGTGAAGCGCTTGGACTGTGGGGCAATCAGCCCCAGCATTTT. Its protein is CASSEALGLWGNQPQHF. The whole variable domain, remainder taken from reference TRBV2 and TRBJ1-5, is EPEVTQTPSHQVTQMGQEVILRCVPISNHLYFYWYRQILGQKVEFLVSFYNNEISEKSEIFDDQFSVERPDGSNFTLKIRSTKLEDSAMYFCASSEALGLWGNQPQHFGDGTRLSIL.

The genes are TRBV11-3 and TRBJ2-5; D is perhaps TRBD2 (6 bases). The CDR3 has 19 residues. V lost 2 bases and J lost 4, with 26 bases in between. The germline V gene has CDR1 SGHNT and CDR2 YENEEA. The CDR3 bases are TGTGCCAGCAGCTTACGGGGGAGGCCCTCCTTAGGGAAAAGAGAGACCCAGTACTTC. It yields the protein CASSLRGRPSLGKRETQYF.

The chain combines TRBV7-9 with TRBJ2-7, with 7 bases that match TRBD2. Trimming took 5 bases from V and 5 from J; bases not matched to a gene: 9. Germline V lookup: CDR1 SEHNR, CDR2 FQNEAQ (reference sequence). CDR3 length: 14 residues. Here the CDR3 DNA reads TGTGCCAGCAGCGCTACTAGCGTAGGGCACGAGCAGTACTTC. Residues: CASSATSVGHEQYF. The full variable domain, rest sourced from reference TRBV7-9 and TRBJ2-7, is DTGVSQNPRHKITKRGQNVTFRCDPISEHNRLYWYRQTLGQGPEFLTYFQNEAQLEKSRLLSDRFSAERPKGSFSTLEIQRTEQGDSAMYLCASSATSVGHEQYFGPGTRLTVT.

The V and J genes are TRBV6-6 and TRBJ2-7; D unresolved. The ends were cut back, 0 bases at V and 3 bases at J, with 9 bases in the middle. The CDR3 consists of 14 residues. Germline V CDR1 and CDR2: MNHNY, SVGAGI (reference sequence). The CDR3 DNA sequence: TGTGCCAGCAGTTACTCGATCGCCAACTACGAGCAGTACTTC. This translates into CASSYSIANYEQYF.

The V gene is TRBV2, the J gene TRBJ1-4; a possible D gene is TRBD1 (5 bases). Germline assignment: CDR1 SNHLY and CDR2 FYNNEI. There are 15 residues in the CDR3. V was shortened by 8 bases and J by 4 bases, with 17 bases between the two germline ends. The CDR3 protein is CASRSSGTFNEKLFF. CDR3 DNA: TGTGCCAGCCGGTCCTCTGGGACCTTTAATGAAAAACTGTTTTTT.

CDR3 coding DNA: TGTGCCAGCAGCTTATGGGGGGACAGGGCTAACGAGCAGTACTTC. It codes for CASSLWGDRANEQYF. This sequence joins TRBV7-2 and TRBJ2-7; 9 positions match TRBD1. CDR3 length: 15 residues. V gave up 2 bases and J gave up 5 bases; unmatched junction bases: 7. Germline values: CDR1 SGHTA, CDR2 FQGNSA.

The chain recombines TRBV2 with TRBJ2-1, with D possibly being TRBD1 or TRBD2 (5 bases each). The CDR3 spans 12 residues. V shed 7 bases and J shed 8 bases, with 12 bases lying between them. In germline, CDR1 is SNHLY, CDR2 FYNNEI. CDR3 coding DNA: TGTGCCAGCAATGACGAGGGGCATGAGCAGTTCTTC. Amino acids: CASNDEGHEQFF.

This chain connects TRBV6-5 to TRBJ2-1; maybe TRBD2 (6 bases). Trimming shortened V by 3 bases and J by 9 bases, and 12 bases separated the two germline ends. This CDR3 region has 13 residues. The germline CDR1 and CDR2 sequences are MNHEY and SVGAGI. CDR3 in amino acids: CASSYGGGGEQFF. The CDR3 DNA sequence: TGTGCCAGCAGTTATGGTGGGGGAGGTGAGCAGTTCTTC.

This chain uses TRBV7-2 with TRBJ1-2; TRBD1 might be the D (5 bases). Germline CDR1 and CDR2: SGHTA and FQGNSA. The CDR3 is made up of 12 amino acids. Trimming left V 5 bases short and J 8 bases short, with 12 bases between. CDR3 region: CASSPRDGGYTF. In DNA, the CDR3 is TGTGCCAGCAGCCCCCGGGACGGAGGCTACACCTTC.

This clone was observed a single time. The chain combines TRBV4-3 with TRBJ2-3; 7 bases match TRBD2. CDR1 is LGHNA, CDR2 YSLEER, per germline. The CDR3 covers 20 residues. J lost 0 bases, V lost 4 bases, and 19 bases had no gene match. The CDR3, as DNA: TGCGCCAGCAGCCGCCAACCCCTGGGGGGGACCGGAGGGAGCACAGATACGCAGTATTTT. Protein product: CASSRQPLGGTGGSTDTQYF.

CDR3 bases: TGTGCCAGTAGTAAACTCAACAGCAACACTGAAGCTTTCTTT. This sequence encodes CASSKLNSNTEAFF. The V call is TRBV19, the J call TRBJ1-1; D gene ambiguous. Per germline, CDR1 LNHDA and CDR2 SQIVND (reference sequence). This CDR3 has 14 residues. The V and J ends lost 4 bases and 2 bases respectively, with 11 bases between them.

The rearrangement links TRBV5-1 to TRBJ2-7; D not resolved. CDR3 length: 13 amino acids. Germline V gene sequence: CDR1 SGHRS, CDR2 YFSETQ. V lost 1 base and J 4 bases, leaving 9 bases between the germline ends. CDR3 bases: TGCGCCAGCAGCTTGCCGGGTGGATACGAGCAGTACTTC. This gives the protein CASSLPGGYEQYF. Full variable domain (outside the CDR3, taken from reference TRBV5-1 and TRBJ2-7): KAGVTQTPRYLIKTRGQQVTLSCSPISGHRSVSWYQQTPGQGLQFLFEYFSETQRNKGNFPGRFSGRQFSNSRSEMNVSTLELGDSALYLCASSLPGGYEQYFGPGTRLTVT.

The rearrangement joins TRBV9 to TRBJ2-5; a possible D gene is TRBD2 (7 bases). V lost 4 bases, J lost 4 bases, and 14 bases lay in between. From germline, CDR1 is SGDLS and CDR2 YYNGEE. The CDR3 is 14 amino acids. The CDR3 DNA sequence: TGTGCCAGCAGCTCGGGGGGCCCGGGAGAGACCCAGTACTTC. Amino acids: CASSSGGPGETQYF.

The chain combines TRBV10-1 with TRBJ2-6; D possibly corresponds to TRBD1 (7 bases). Trimming stripped 6 bases from V and 1 base from J, with 10 bases between. The CDR3 totals 15 residues. Germline CDR1 reads WNHNN; CDR2 reads SYGVQD (reference sequence). The CDR3 DNA sequence: TGCGCCAGCAGGCCAGGGGGGTCTGGGGCCAACGTCCTGACTTTC. Translated: CASRPGGSGANVLTF.

DNA for the CDR3: TGTGCCAGCAGCTCTGGACAGACTTCCAATGAAAAACTGTTTTTT. Its translation is CASSSGQTSNEKLFF. The chain links TRBV7-9 to TRBJ1-4, with a weak D call TRBD1 (6 bases). Germline V gene sequence: CDR1 SEHNR, CDR2 FQNEAQ (reference sequence). Trimming pared 4 bases from V and 5 bases from J, leaving 14 bases between. The CDR3 extends over 15 amino acids.

In its sample, this clone was seen a few times. This chain joins TRBV23-1 and TRBJ2-7, with 11 bases matching TRBD1. TRBV23-1 is marked as an open reading frame, function uncertain. J was trimmed by 4 bases and V by 6 bases; bases with no gene match: 14. The CDR3 length is 17 residues. Written as DNA, the CDR3 is TGCGCCAGCAGGCAAGCTACCGCCCGGGACAGGGGGTACGAGCAGTACTTC. It codes for CASRQATARDRGYEQYF.